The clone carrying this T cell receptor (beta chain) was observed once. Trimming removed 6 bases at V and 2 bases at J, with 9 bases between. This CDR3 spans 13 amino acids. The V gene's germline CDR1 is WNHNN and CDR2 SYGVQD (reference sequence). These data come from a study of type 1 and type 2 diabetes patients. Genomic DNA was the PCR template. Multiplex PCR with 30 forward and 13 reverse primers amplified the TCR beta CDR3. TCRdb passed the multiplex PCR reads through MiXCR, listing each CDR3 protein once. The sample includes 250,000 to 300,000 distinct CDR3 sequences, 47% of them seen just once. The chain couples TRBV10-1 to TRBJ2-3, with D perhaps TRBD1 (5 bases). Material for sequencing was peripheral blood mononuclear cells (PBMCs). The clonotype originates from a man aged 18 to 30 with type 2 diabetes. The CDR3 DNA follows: TGCGCCAGCAGACAGGCCGCCACAGATACGCAGTATTTT. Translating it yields CASRQAATDTQYF.